The rows below give T cell receptor beta chains drawn from one sample of a study of PD-1 blockade in classical Hodgkin lymphoma. Measured with immunoSEQ multiplex PCR; TCRdb has only the in-frame clones, and not every one. Among about 19,000 clones listed, approximately 84% were seen once. The sample consisted of peripheral blood mononuclear cells (PBMCs), taken at baseline. These receptors all stem from a human donor with classical Hodgkin lymphoma. The CDR3 runs from the conserved cysteine through the conserved F or W. The D gene is left open where the match is weak. The size of a clone is reported for some rows only, either as once, few or many, or as a class for expanded clones.

v_call	d_call	clone_size	j_call	cdr3_aa	cdr3_nt
TRBV4-3	TRBD1	NA	TRBJ1-3	CASSQGQGGSGNTIYF	TGCGCCAGCAGCCAAGGACAGGGGGGATCTGGAAACACCATATATTTT
TRBV27	TRBD1	few	TRBJ1-2	CASRDRDRLYGYTF	TGTGCCAGCAGAGACCGGGACAGGCTATATGGCTACACCTTC
TRBV19	TRBD1	NA	TRBJ1-5	CASSRGQLNQPQHF	TGTGCCAGTAGTAGGGGACAGCTCAATCAGCCCCAGCATTTT
TRBV4-1	NA	NA	TRBJ1-2	CASSPGTALYGYTF	TGCGCCAGCAGCCCCGGGACGGCCTTATATGGCTACACCTTC
TRBV4-1	NA	NA	TRBJ1-1	CASSQVGTERAFF	TGCGCCAGCAGCCAAGTCGGGACCGAGAGGGCTTTCTTT
TRBV15	NA	NA	TRBJ2-1	CATSRGGDLNEQFF	TGTGCCACCAGCAGAGGAGGGGATCTCAATGAGCAGTTCTTC
TRBV9	TRBD1	NA	TRBJ2-5	CASSEGAGRETQYF	TGTGCCAGCAGCGAGGGGGCGGGCCGGGAGACCCAGTACTTC
TRBV4-2	NA	NA	TRBJ2-7	CASSQDWRGHNYEQYF	TGTGCCAGCAGCCAAGATTGGAGAGGACACAACTACGAGCAGTACTTC
TRBV28	NA	NA	TRBJ1-1	CASSGAMNTEAFF	TGTGCCAGCAGTGGGGCTATGAACACTGAAGCTTTCTTT
TRBV7-9	NA	NA	TRBJ2-7	CASGGGGQLEGYF	TGTGCCAGCGGAGGCGGGGGCCAACTGGAAGGGTACTTC
TRBV7-3	NA	NA	TRBJ2-3	CASSLRGGGTNTQYF	TGTGCCAGCAGCTTACGGGGTGGGGGCACGAATACGCAGTATTTT
TRBV28	NA	once	TRBJ1-2	CASSPVAVYGYTF	TGTGCCAGCAGTCCAGTGGCCGTCTATGGCTACACCTTC
TRBV7-9	NA	NA	TRBJ2-3	CASSVDGAIGDTQYF	TGTGCCAGCAGCGTCGACGGCGCCATTGGAGATACGCAGTATTTT
TRBV19	TRBD1	NA	TRBJ2-3	CASNQDRGRSDTQYF	TGTGCCAGTAACCAGGACAGGGGGCGCAGCGATACGCAGTATTTT
TRBV7-2	NA	few	TRBJ1-5	CASSSPGGGNQPQHF	TGTGCCAGCAGCTCCCCCGGCGGGGGCAATCAGCCCCAGCATTTT
TRBV7-3	NA	NA	TRBJ1-2	CASSRNLLDGYTF	TGTGCCAGCAGCCGAAATTTATTAGATGGCTACACCTTC
TRBV6-5	TRBD2	few	TRBJ2-7	CASSSGGGTYEQYF	TGTGCCAGCAGTTCCGGGGGGGGCACCTACGAGCAGTACTTC
TRBV4-1	NA	NA	TRBJ2-5	CASSQVMEGETQYF	TGCGCCAGCAGCCAAGTGATGGAGGGAGAGACCCAGTACTTC
TRBV19	NA	NA	TRBJ2-2	CASRPRGLNTGELFF	TGTGCCAGTAGACCCAGGGGACTGAACACCGGGGAGCTGTTTTTT
TRBV19	NA	once	TRBJ1-1	CASSPRIASTAFF	TGTGCCAGTAGTCCCCGGATCGCTTCAACAGCTTTCTTT
TRBV7-2	TRBD2	NA	TRBJ2-3	CASSTPRTSGGSSTDTQYF	TGTGCCAGCAGCACCCCCAGGACTAGCGGGGGTTCCAGCACAGATACGCAGTATTTT
TRBV5-5	NA	NA	TRBJ2-2	CATVDRTNTGELFF	TGTGCCACCGTAGACAGGACGAACACCGGGGAGCTGTTTTTT
TRBV7-2	TRBD1	NA	TRBJ2-3	CASSFRPSGTVSTDTQYF	TGTGCCAGCAGCTTTAGGCCTTCCGGGACAGTTAGCACAGATACGCAGTATTTT
TRBV29-1	TRBD1	NA	TRBJ1-4	CSAKTGGNEKLFF	TGCAGCGCCAAGACAGGGGGTAATGAAAAACTGTTTTTT
TRBV11-2	NA	NA	TRBJ1-1	CASSLARGGKDTEAFF	TGTGCCAGCAGCTTAGCGAGAGGGGGGAAGGACACTGAAGCTTTCTTT
TRBV4-3	NA	few	TRBJ1-1	CASSQDLGGGANTEAFF	TGCGCCAGCAGCCAAGATCTCGGGGGAGGGGCGAACACTGAAGCTTTCTTT
TRBV19	TRBD1	NA	TRBJ1-6	CARTGDSLKLNSPLHF	TGTGCCAGGACGGGGGACAGCCTAAAGCTTAATTCACCCCTCCACTTT
TRBV19	NA	once	TRBJ2-2	CASSIERGNTGELFF	TGTGCCAGTAGTATAGAACGCGGGAACACCGGGGAGCTGTTTTTT
TRBV7-2	NA	once	TRBJ1-4	CASSLVWDANEKLFF	TGTGCCAGCAGCTTAGTGTGGGACGCTAATGAAAAACTGTTTTTT
TRBV7-9	NA	NA	TRBJ2-3	CASSSQGGSDTQYF	TGTGCCAGCAGCTCACAGGGAGGGTCGGATACGCAGTATTTT
TRBV19	NA	NA	TRBJ1-4	CASTLMGRENEKLFF	TGTGCCAGTACCCTGATGGGGCGGGAAAATGAAAAACTGTTTTTT
TRBV27	NA	NA	TRBJ2-7	CASSLTVSSYEQYF	TGTGCCAGCAGTTTGACGGTTAGCTCCTACGAGCAGTACTTC
TRBV7-2	NA	once	TRBJ2-5	CASSFLGGLDETQYF	TGTGCCAGCAGCTTCCTTGGGGGCCTGGATGAGACCCAGTACTTC
TRBV30	TRBD1	NA	TRBJ1-1	CAWNEGLQGAEAFF	TGTGCCTGGAACGAGGGCCTACAGGGGGCTGAAGCTTTCTTT
TRBV19	TRBD1	NA	TRBJ2-7	CASSPTGTGDEQYF	TGTGCCAGTAGCCCAACCGGGACAGGGGACGAGCAGTACTTC
TRBV9	TRBD1	once	TRBJ1-5	CASSLSTGTGQPQHF	TGTGCCAGCAGCCTTTCGACAGGGACGGGTCAGCCCCAGCATTTT
TRBV7-8	NA	NA	TRBJ1-1	CASSPRGAVTEAFF	TGTGCCAGCAGCCCGAGAGGGGCGGTCACTGAAGCTTTCTTT
TRBV30	NA	NA	TRBJ2-5	CAWSRRNGETQYF	TGTGCCTGGAGTAGAAGGAACGGAGAGACCCAGTACTTC
TRBV29-1	TRBD1	once	TRBJ2-7	CSVGTGADEQYF	TGCAGCGTTGGGACAGGGGCCGACGAGCAGTACTTC
TRBV28	NA	few	TRBJ2-7	CASRLGVAEQYF	TGTGCCAGCAGACTCGGAGTTGCCGAGCAGTACTTC
TRBV6-1	TRBD1	NA	TRBJ2-7	CASRGQGFDEQYF	TGTGCCAGCAGGGGACAGGGGTTCGACGAGCAGTACTTC
TRBV7-8	NA	NA	TRBJ2-5	CASSLATTYQETQYF	TGTGCCAGCAGCTTAGCCACGACGTACCAAGAGACCCAGTACTTC
TRBV27	TRBD2	NA	TRBJ2-1	CASSSAGGPYNEQFF	TGTGCCAGCAGTTCAGCGGGGGGACCCTACAATGAGCAGTTCTTC
TRBV5-6	NA	NA	TRBJ1-1	CASSWSRQDQSEAFF	TGTGCCAGCAGCTGGAGCCGACAGGACCAATCTGAAGCTTTCTTT
TRBV28	TRBD1	NA	TRBJ1-3	CASSTRTGRSGNTIYF	TGTGCCAGCAGTACGAGGACAGGGAGGTCTGGAAACACCATATATTTT
TRBV6-4	NA	NA	TRBJ1-1	CASSDGRNTEAFF	TGTGCCAGCAGTGACGGGCGGAACACTGAAGCTTTCTTT